These 10 T cell receptor beta chains share one sample of origin, sequenced in a study of long-term antiretroviral therapy in people with HIV. At survey level, the immunoSEQ assay was run in its v3.0 version. Sequencing was performed with immunoSEQ multiplex PCR; in TCRdb, only in-frame clones are kept and a portion is missing. The data contain about 22,000 clones, roughly 86% of them singletons. This sample comprised unsorted PBMCs, obtained 1.3 years after starting antiretroviral therapy. The receptors come from a man between 60 and 70 years old with HIV.

The rearrangement uses TRBV11-2 and TRBJ1-2; D is possibly TRBD1 (5 bases). Germline V gene lookup returns CDR1 SGHAT and CDR2 FQNNGV. The CDR3 is made up of 15 amino acids. The ends were cut back, 5 bases at V and 2 bases at J, with 15 bases in the middle. CDR3 DNA sequence: TGTGCCAGCAGCAATTTGAGGGGCCGGAACTATGGCTACACCTTC. Its protein is CASSNLRGRNYGYTF.

The chain joins TRBV13 to TRBJ2-7, with 7 positions matching TRBD2. The ends lost 5 bases at V and 7 bases at J; junction bases unmatched: 11. The CDR3 runs to 14 residues. Per the germline V gene, CDR1 is PRHDT and CDR2 is FYEKMQ (reference sequence). CDR3 region: CASSPRPSGGEQYF. CDR3 nucleotide sequence: TGTGCCAGCAGCCCGCGGCCTAGCGGCGGGGAGCAGTACTTC.

The rearrangement links TRBV10-3 to TRBJ2-5; TRBD2 agrees at 8 bases. The CDR3 is made up of 15 amino acids. Per germline, CDR1 ENHRY and CDR2 SYGVKD. J gave up 3 bases and V 0 bases, and 3 bases lay outside the gene matches. CDR3 protein: CAISESTLAEETQYF. Here the CDR3 DNA reads TGTGCCATCAGTGAGTCGACACTAGCGGAAGAGACCCAGTACTTC.

The chain uses TRBV18 and TRBJ1-5, with a possible D match to TRBD1 (5 bases). This CDR3 has 15 amino acids. Trimming pared 5 bases from V and 3 bases from J, leaving 14 bases between. CDR1 and CDR2 (germline): KGHSH, LQKENI. The DNA of the CDR3 is TGTGCCAGCTCATTAGGCAGGGACCTCAATCAGCCCCAGCATTTT. It codes for CASSLGRDLNQPQHF.

The chain joins TRBV5-1 to TRBJ2-1, with 12 bases lining up with TRBD1. This CDR3 spans 14 amino acids. Looked up from germline, CDR1 is SGHRS and CDR2 is YFSETQ. V lost 3 bases to trimming and J lost 9 bases; unmatched junction nucleotides: 4. The CDR3 DNA is TGCGCCAGCAGCTCGGGACAGGGGGCGGGTGAGCAGTTCTTC. It encodes CASSSGQGAGEQFF.

The V and J genes are TRBV28 and TRBJ2-4; 8 nucleotides match TRBD2. V gave up 4 bases and J gave up 9 bases; unmatched junction bases: 5. The CDR3 has 13 residues. Per the germline V gene, CDR1 is MDHEN and CDR2 is SYDVKM. CDR3 nucleotides: TGTGCCAGCAGTTCCGGGGGGGAGGGCATTCAGTACTTC. Its translation: CASSSGGEGIQYF.

This clone has just one count. The gene calls are TRBV5-5 and TRBJ2-3; 7 bases are shared with TRBD2. Germline assignment: CDR1 SGHKS and CDR2 YYEKEE (reference sequence). The CDR3 covers 16 residues. J was trimmed by 0 bases and V by 4 bases; bases with no gene match: 8. The CDR3 sequence is CASSPSASGSTDTQYF. DNA of the CDR3: TGTGCCAGCAGCCCCAGTGCTAGCGGTAGCACAGATACGCAGTATTTT.

The chain links TRBV9 to TRBJ2-7; 7 nucleotides match TRBD2. The CDR3 loop spans 14 amino acids. From germline, CDR1 is SGDLS and CDR2 YYNGEE. V trimming: 0 bases; J trimming: 6 bases; junction bases outside the gene matches: 6. The CDR3 loop reads CASSVDFGGFEQYF. The CDR3 DNA follows: TGTGCCAGCAGCGTAGATTTCGGGGGGTTCGAGCAGTACTTC. Combining the CDR3 with reference TRBV9 and TRBJ2-7 gives the whole variable domain DSGVTQTPKHLITATGQRVTLRCSPRSGDLSVYWYQQSLDQGLQFLIQYYNGEERAKGNILERFSAQQFPDLHSELNLSSLELGDSALYFCASSVDFGGFEQYFGPGTRLTVT.

This clone has more than one count but fewer than ten. The V and J genes are TRBV7-9 and TRBJ2-5, with D perhaps matching TRBD2 (5 bases). CDR1 is SEHNR and CDR2 is FQNEAQ in the germline V gene (reference sequence). The CDR3 is 13 residues long. V lost 4 bases to trimming and J lost 7 bases, with 13 bases between them. For the CDR3, the DNA is TGTGCCAGCAGCTGGCTACTAGTCGGGACCCAGTACTTC. Its protein is CASSWLLVGTQYF.

This clone was recorded a few times. V is TRBV5-4 and J is TRBJ2-7; D is perhaps TRBD1 or TRBD2 (5 bases each). V dropped 4 bases and J dropped 6 bases, with 11 bases sitting between them. The CDR3 has 12 residues. Germline V gene sequence: CDR1 SGHNT, CDR2 YYREEE (reference sequence). The CDR3 sequence is CASSPGTREQYF. CDR3 in DNA: TGTGCCAGCAGCCCCGGGACCCGCGAGCAGTACTTC.